Below, 10 T cell receptor beta chains from the same sample are listed, as sequenced in a study of blood T cell repertoires in COVID-19. Method: immunoSEQ multiplex PCR; TCRdb's copy keeps in-frame clones and lacks some. The top ten clones hold roughly 14% of a sample with about 97,000 clones, around nine tenths of them seen once. Sample: peripheral blood. The receptors were gathered from a human donor in a cohort sampled during active COVID-19.

The CDR3 region is CASSSSGRAPGELFF. The CDR3 nucleotides read TGTGCCAGCAGCTCGAGCGGGAGGGCCCCCGGGGAGCTGTTTTTT. This sequence joins TRBV13 and TRBJ2-2, with 10 nucleotides matching TRBD2. Germline V gives CDR1 PRHDT, CDR2 FYEKMQ (reference sequence). CDR3 length: 15 residues. V was pared by 4 bases and J by 6 bases, with 5 bases of the junction left unmatched.

This sequence joins TRBV9 and TRBJ2-1; 7 nucleotides agree with TRBD1. The V gene end was trimmed by 3 bases and the J gene end by 5 bases; junction bases not matched to a gene: 8. CDR1 SGDLS and CDR2 YYNGEE come from the germline V gene. The CDR3 spans 15 residues. CDR3 in amino acids: CASSASTGYNNEQFF. The CDR3 DNA reads as TGTGCCAGCAGCGCATCGACAGGGTATAACAATGAGCAGTTCTTC.

V gene TRBV15 combines with J gene TRBJ1-1; tentative D call: TRBD1 (6 bases). This CDR3 has 15 residues. V lost 3 bases to trimming and J lost 5 bases, with 16 bases between them. The V gene's germline CDR1 is LNHNV and CDR2 YYDKDF (reference sequence). CDR3 sequence: CATSRGYTQGTEAFF. CDR3 in DNA: TGTGCCACCAGCAGGGGTTACACCCAGGGGACTGAAGCTTTCTTT.

The chain recombines TRBV7-9 with TRBJ2-7, with 9 bases aligning to TRBD1. The V segment lost 5 bases and the J segment 5 bases; nucleotides outside the gene matches: 10. The CDR3 loop spans 15 amino acids. The germline CDR1 and CDR2 sequences are SEHNR and FQNEAQ (reference sequence). CDR3 coding DNA: TGTGCCAGCAGCCGAACGGGACAGGGATTCCACGAGCAGTACTTC. Its protein product is CASSRTGQGFHEQYF.

The rearrangement uses TRBV7-9 and TRBJ2-5; D might be TRBD1 (5 bases). Per the germline V gene, CDR1 is SEHNR and CDR2 is FQNEAQ (reference sequence). The CDR3 contains 15 residues. Trimming took 1 base from V and 9 from J, leaving 18 bases between them. CDR3: CASSLEARSEGAQYF. CDR3 in DNA: TGTGCCAGCAGCTTAGAGGCTAGGTCAGAAGGGGCCCAGTACTTC.

This clone was detected a few times. The chain employs TRBV2 and TRBJ2-5, with 9 bases lining up with TRBD1. J gave up 3 bases and V 2 bases, and 10 bases lay outside the gene matches. CDR3 length equals 17 residues. Germline values: CDR1 SNHLY, CDR2 FYNNEI. This chain's CDR3 is CASSERRDRVGKETQYF. DNA of the CDR3: TGTGCCAGCAGTGAAAGGAGGGACAGGGTGGGGAAAGAGACCCAGTACTTC.

This clone was observed a handful of times. The chain uses TRBV9 and TRBJ2-7, with 11 bases matching TRBD1. Germline-derived CDR1 and CDR2 are SGDLS and YYNGEE. The CDR3 has 16 residues. V was clipped by 3 bases and J by 4 bases; unmatched bases: 9. The CDR3 reads CASSGGQGAYAYEQYF. CDR3 sequence (DNA): TGTGCCAGCAGCGGAGGACAGGGGGCGTACGCTTACGAGCAGTACTTC.

The chain carries TRBV2 and TRBJ2-4, with D tentatively TRBD2 (5 bases). Germline V gene lookup returns CDR1 SNHLY and CDR2 FYNNEI. The CDR3 runs 14 residues. Deletions cut 2 bases from V and 4 bases from J, with 9 bases between. In nucleotides, the CDR3 is TGTGCCAGCAGTGAATACAGAGGGAAAAACATTCAGTACTTC. Translated: CASSEYRGKNIQYF.

J is TRBJ2-6 and V is TRBV18; the match to TRBD1 covers 8 bases. V lost 3 bases to trimming and J lost 0 bases; unmatched junction nucleotides: 7. The CDR3 is 18 amino acids. Per germline, CDR1 KGHSH and CDR2 LQKENI. CDR3 in DNA: TGTGCCAGCTCACCGATGACAGGGGAAACCTCTGGGGCCAACGTCCTGACTTTC. This translates into CASSPMTGETSGANVLTF.

J is TRBJ2-1 and V is TRBV7-2; TRBD1 matches 9 bases. Trimming removed 8 bases from V and 1 base from J; junction bases left unmatched: 18. CDR1 and CDR2 from the germline V gene are SGHTA and FQGNSA. This CDR3 is built from 19 residues. CDR3 in DNA: TGTGCCAGCGATACCGGGACAGGGATTAAACGGTATTCCTACAATGAGCAGTTCTTC. Translated, it gives CASDTGTGIKRYSYNEQFF.